The present TCR beta chain was sequenced within a study of beta chain features in type 1 diabetes. About the study: In all, around 99 million sorted cells from all samples were analyzed.

Donors contributed one heparinised blood draw apiece, averaging roughly 0.12 L. The study's findings and limits: Insertions were fewer and deletions more numerous at VDJ junctions in type 1 diabetes patients.

The isolated RNA, all of it, was reverse transcribed, so expressed TCRB transcripts were what got sequenced. The method was immunoSEQ multiplex PCR; TCRdb's version includes in-frame clones alone and lacks a portion of them. The sample consists of 140,000 to 150,000 clones, 40% to 55% of them appearing once. Germline trimming cut 1 base from V and 5 bases from J; bases unmatched to any gene: 13. The CDR3 has 17 amino acids. Germline CDR1 reads SGHDT; CDR2 reads YYEEEE. Turning to this clone: Its target is unknown.

This sequence was found in a man aged 18 to 29 in good health. Sequencing used Tregs from blood. The gene calls are TRBV5-6 and TRBJ2-7; TRBD1 matches at 9 bases. CDR3 DNA: TGTGCCAGCAGCTTGCCTTCCGCGCGGACAGGGGTCGACGAGCAGTACTTC. Translated, it gives CASSLPSARTGVDEQYF.